This T cell receptor (beta chain) came from a study of T-cell reconstitution after alpha-beta-depleted transplantation in children. TCRbeta library construction was performed incorporating unique molecular identifiers. Each CDR3 protein gets one entry after TCRdb re-called the PCR reads with MiXCR. The sample lists about 690,000 distinct CDR3 sequences, approximately 16% occurring once. CDR1 and CDR2 from the germline V gene are LNHDA and SQIVND (reference sequence). The CDR3 contains 14 residues. The trim removed 5 bases at V and 7 bases at J, leaving 6 bases unmatched. This receptor was identified in a human donor who donated a stem cell graft to a child with acute myeloid leukemia. The chain carries TRBV19 and TRBJ2-1, with 9 positions matching TRBD1. The sequencing used PBMCs from the stem cell graft donor, collected from the stem cell graft. For the CDR3, the DNA is TGTGCCAGTAGTGCGAACAGGGGGCTAAATGAGCAGTTCTTC. Translation gives CASSANRGLNEQFF.